The clone carrying this T cell receptor (beta chain) showed up just a few times. Its specificity is not known. Trimming pared 5 bases from V and 7 bases from J, leaving 18 bases between. The length of the CDR3 is 16 residues. This sample stems from a study of human T cells and chemical hapten exposure. The wider study: Patches with 0.01% DPC went on the upper back, and the tests were read at 6 days.

Study results and limitations: No alteration of TCRs above 1 in 1000 frequency was seen with DPC sensitization. Expanded TCRs clustered into significantly more large CDR3 similarity groups than controls, the analysis revealed.

Individual cDNA molecules (in the library) carried attached unique molecular identifiers. MiXCR, applied by TCRdb to the RACE reads, yields one record per CDR3 protein. The data show 120,000 or so distinct CDR3 sequences, around 11% seen once. The sample's time point: patch test 3, about 24 weeks after DPC sensitization. Described treatment: therapeutic diphenylcyclopropenone sensitization with weekly scalp DPC. This material consisted of whole blood, taken in connection with sensitization to the hapten diphenylcyclopropenone (DPC). The origin of this receptor is a woman aged 45-60 years with alopecia areata. Some clones in this sample may be carry-over from other donors' samples. This chain connects TRBV12-3 or TRBV12-4 to TRBJ1-6; perhaps TRBD1 as D (6 bases). The CDR3 DNA reads TGTGCCAGCAGTGACACAGGGATGATGCGAAATTCACCCCTCCACTTT. Residues: CASSDTGMMRNSPLHF.